This TCR beta chain originates from a study of circulating and synovial CD4+ cells in juvenile arthritis. TCRdb's table, derived via immunoSEQ multiplex PCR, lists solely in-frame clones and lacks some. Of roughly 33,000 clones in the sample, about 95% were seen once. A word on this clone: Its antigen is still unknown.

Samples derive from patients with active juvenile idiopathic arthritis. The CDR3 runs 12 residues. Germline lookup yields CDR1 SEHNR and CDR2 FQNEAQ (reference sequence). Losses at the gene ends were 5 bases for V and 15 bases for J; bases not matched to a gene: 10. Overall study findings and caveats: Shared-clonotype fractions with synovium likely underestimate full repertoire overlap. These blood cells shared more CDR3 sequences with synovium than bulk blood. Some such blood samples were as oligoclonal as synovium.

The source of this sequence is a human donor with juvenile idiopathic arthritis. The V and J genes are TRBV7-9 and TRBJ2-1, with TRBD1 matching over 7 bases. What was sequenced was CD4+ T cells from blood. The CDR3 DNA reads as TGTGCCAGCAGCAGACGTGACAGGGTACCGTTCTTC. This sequence encodes CASSRRDRVPFF.